This T cell receptor beta chain came from a study of shared clonotypes between healthy human individuals. This clone was picked up one time. CDR1 is SGHTA, CDR2 FQGTGA, per germline. The CDR3 has 13 residues. V was pared by 2 bases and J by 10 bases, with 12 bases between. Assay used: immunoSEQ multiplex PCR; TCRdb lists only in-frame clones, some missing. The sample comprises approximately 710,000 clones, roughly 87% of which are singletons, and 34% rests with the top ten. The V and J genes are TRBV7-3 and TRBJ2-1; the D gene is possibly TRBD2 (6 bases). This TCR derives from a man between 18 and 29 years old in good health. Some clones in this sample may be carry-over from other donors' samples. Sequenced input: memory CD8+ T cells from PBMCs. As to subset: CD45RO+ cells pooled with CCR7-negative TemRA cells. The CDR3 loop is CASSLGLPSEQFF. As DNA, the CDR3 is TGTGCCAGCAGCTTAGGACTACCTAGCGAGCAGTTCTTC.